A single sample gave rise to the 26 T cell receptor beta chains below, sequenced in a study of T cell responses to AZD1222 COVID-19 vaccine. Measured with immunoSEQ multiplex PCR; TCRdb has only the in-frame clones, and not every one. The sample lists roughly 76,000 clones; about nine tenths were seen once. Specimen: peripheral blood, collected on day 0 of AZD1222 vaccination. These TCRs come from an adult in good health.

This clone occurred a few times. The chain couples TRBV19 to TRBJ2-2, with TRBD2 matching over 14 bases. The CDR3 covers 15 residues. Trimming cost V 7 bases and J 5 bases; bases outside gene matches: 3. Germline V gene sequence: CDR1 LNHDA, CDR2 SQIVND (reference sequence). This chain's CDR3 is CASKGLAGETGELFF. The CDR3 DNA reads as TGTGCCAGTAAGGGACTAGCGGGAGAAACCGGGGAGCTGTTTTTT.

CDR3 sequence (DNA): TGTGCCATCAGTGGGTCTCCAGGGGCGGGGGGCGAGCAGTACTTC. As protein: CAISGSPGAGGEQYF. The rearrangement joins TRBV10-3 to TRBJ2-7, with 8 bases matching TRBD2. The CDR3 has 15 amino acids. V gave up 4 bases and J gave up 6 bases; unmatched junction bases: 11. Germline V CDR1 and CDR2: ENHRY, SYGVKD.

This rearrangement joins TRBV10-1 to TRBJ2-7; 11 positions match TRBD2. The CDR3 is 18 residues long. J gave up 3 bases and V 9 bases, and 19 bases lay outside the gene matches. In germline, CDR1 is WNHNN, CDR2 SYGVQD (reference sequence). The CDR3 sequence: CARLIREPTSGSSYEQYF. CDR3 bases: TGCGCCAGACTTATCCGGGAGCCCACTAGCGGGAGTAGCTACGAGCAGTACTTC.

The rearrangement links TRBV5-5 to TRBJ1-4; D perhaps matches TRBD1 (5 bases). Germline-derived CDR1 and CDR2 are SGHKS and YYEKEE (reference sequence). The CDR3 has 16 residues. V lost 2 bases to trimming and J lost 5 bases, with 16 bases between them. The CDR3 DNA reads TGTGCCAGCAGCTTTGGTGTGGGACTTCTGAATGAAAAACTGTTTTTT. Protein: CASSFGVGLLNEKLFF. Drawing the rest from reference TRBV5-5 and TRBJ1-4, the complete variable domain is DAGVTQSPTHLIKTRGQQVTLRCSPISGHKSVSWYQQVLGQGPQFIFQYYEKEERGRGNFPDRFSARQFPNYSSELNVNALLLGDSALYLCASSFGVGLLNEKLFFGSGTQLSVL.

The rearrangement links TRBV28 to TRBJ2-1, with 8 positions matching TRBD1. V shed 3 bases, J shed 8 bases, and the junction held 15 bases outside the gene matches. This CDR3 is built from 17 residues. Germline loops: CDR1 MDHEN, CDR2 SYDVKM. The CDR3 region has the DNA TGTGCCAGCAGTTTCGACCAGACGGACAGGGTGAGGGATGAGCAGTTCTTC. Translation gives CASSFDQTDRVRDEQFF.

This clone has just a few counts. The chain combines TRBV19 with TRBJ1-4; no firm D call. Germline CDR1 and CDR2: LNHDA and SQIVND (reference sequence). Trimming removed 5 bases at V and 3 bases at J, with 10 bases between. The CDR3 is 14 amino acids. Here the CDR3 DNA reads TGTGCCAGTAGTTTAGGCAGCTCTAATGAAAAACTGTTTTTT. Its protein product is CASSLGSSNEKLFF.

V gene TRBV30 combines with J gene TRBJ1-6, with D maybe TRBD1 (6 bases). Germline loops: CDR1 GTSNPN, CDR2 SVGIG (reference sequence). The CDR3 has 14 amino acids. V dropped 8 bases and J dropped 6 bases, with 17 bases sitting between them. This CDR3 reads CAHGGRVVNSPLHF. In DNA, the CDR3 is TGTGCCCATGGGGGGCGCGTGGTTAATTCACCCCTCCACTTT. Full variable domain (rest looked up from reference TRBV30 and TRBJ1-6): SQTIHQWPATLVQPVGSPLSLECTVEGTSNPNLYWYRQAAGRGLQLLFYSVGIGQISSEVPQNLSASRPQDRQFILSSKKLLLSDSGFYLCAHGGRVVNSPLHFGNGTRLTVT.

This chain connects TRBV19 to TRBJ1-5; D is unclear. The germline CDR1 and CDR2 sequences are LNHDA and SQIVND (reference sequence). There are 14 residues in the CDR3. The ends were cut back, 4 bases at V and 3 bases at J, with 10 bases in the middle. DNA for the CDR3: TGTGCCAGTAGTAGACCAGCGATCAATCAGCCCCAGCATTTT. Protein sequence: CASSRPAINQPQHF.

The rearrangement links TRBV6-2 or TRBV6-3 to TRBJ2-3, with D unresolved. Trimming left V 5 bases short and J 1 base short, with 4 bases between. The CDR3 length is 12 residues. The V gene's germline CDR1 is MNHEY and CDR2 SVGEGT. The CDR3: CASSQRTDTQYF. CDR3 nucleotides: TGTGCCAGCAGTCAGCGCACAGATACGCAGTATTTT.

This clone has only one observation. CDR3 protein: CASSQQGSSLAYEQYF. CDR3 DNA sequence: TGCGCCAGCAGCCAGCAGGGATCAAGCTTAGCCTACGAGCAGTACTTC. This chain links TRBV5-1 with TRBJ2-7; D is perhaps TRBD1 (5 bases). Trimming took 4 bases from V and 2 from J, leaving 19 bases between them. Germline values: CDR1 SGHRS, CDR2 YFSETQ. This CDR3 has 16 residues.

This rearrangement joins TRBV30 to TRBJ2-7; 8 bases fit TRBD1. The trim removed 0 bases at V and 6 bases at J, leaving 7 bases unmatched. CDR1 GTSNPN and CDR2 SVGIG come from the germline V gene (reference sequence). This CDR3 region has 14 residues. Here the CDR3 reads CAWSVQGGLLEQYF. Here the CDR3 DNA reads TGTGCCTGGAGTGTACAGGGGGGTTTACTCGAGCAGTACTTC.

V gene TRBV7-9 combines with J gene TRBJ1-5; no firm D call. CDR1 and CDR2 (germline): SEHNR, FQNEAQ (reference sequence). V was pared by 1 base and J by 6 bases, with 16 bases between. This CDR3 comprises 16 residues. CDR3 protein: CASSLGGLGISQPQHF. CDR3 nucleotides: TGTGCCAGCAGCTTAGGAGGATTGGGAATTTCTCAGCCCCAGCATTTT.

The chain joins TRBV28 to TRBJ1-5; 12 bases map to TRBD1. Trimming removed 6 bases from V and 7 bases from J; junction bases left unmatched: 7. CDR3 length: 15 residues. Germline V gene lookup returns CDR1 MDHEN and CDR2 SYDVKM. CDR3: CASSPGTGGRQPQHF. CDR3 sequence (DNA): TGTGCCAGCAGCCCTGGGACAGGGGGCCGACAGCCCCAGCATTTT. Full variable domain (outside the CDR3, taken from reference TRBV28 and TRBJ1-5): DVKVTQSSRYLVKRTGEKVFLECVQDMDHENMFWYRQDPGLGLRLIYFSYDVKMKEKGDIPEGYSVSREKKERFSLILESASTNQTSMYLCASSPGTGGRQPQHFGDGTRLSIL.

The chain has TRBV6-1 and TRBJ2-7, with D possibly matching TRBD1 (6 bases). V shed 2 bases and J shed 3 bases, with 11 bases lying between them. Germline values: CDR1 MNHNS, CDR2 SASEGT. CDR3 size: 14 residues. CDR3 coding DNA: TGTGCCAGCAGTGAAAGCAGCAGGGGCTACGAGCAGTACTTC. Encoded protein: CASSESSRGYEQYF.

The V gene is TRBV11-2, the J gene TRBJ2-1; D remains unclear. Per germline, CDR1 SGHAT and CDR2 FQNNGV. Trimming stripped 1 base from V and 0 bases from J, with 10 bases between. The length of the CDR3 is 16 residues. CDR3 in DNA: TGTGCCAGCAGCTTAGTATCCACGAGCTCCTACAATGAGCAGTTCTTC. Its protein product is CASSLVSTSSYNEQFF.

The J gene is TRBJ2-3, the V gene TRBV6-5; D gene ambiguous. V was shortened by 7 bases and J by 2 bases, with 16 bases between the two germline ends. The germline gives CDR1 MNHEY, CDR2 SVGAGI. The length of the CDR3 is 15 residues. The CDR3 nucleotides read TGTGCCAGCACTCCAAGTCTAACCCCCACAGATACGCAGTATTTT. It yields the protein CASTPSLTPTDTQYF.

V gene TRBV28 combines with J gene TRBJ2-1, with 12 bases aligning to TRBD2. V lost 3 bases and J lost 0; bases outside the gene matches: 6. The CDR3 runs to 18 residues. CDR1 and CDR2 from the germline V gene are MDHEN and SYDVKM. The CDR3, as DNA: TGTGCCAGCAGTTTTCCCCCTAGCGGGGGGGTCTCCTACAATGAGCAGTTCTTC. Protein product: CASSFPPSGGVSYNEQFF.

CDR3 in DNA: TGTGCCTGGAGAGTGGTGGAGACCCAGTACTTC. This gives the protein CAWRVVETQYF. The V gene is TRBV30, the J gene TRBJ2-5; no clear D gene. V was pared by 3 bases and J by 5 bases, with 7 bases between. The CDR3 sequence is 11 residues long. CDR1 GTSNPN and CDR2 SVGIG come from the germline V gene (reference sequence).

The chain carries TRBV9 and TRBJ2-3; 13 bases agree with TRBD2. The trim removed 5 bases at V and 5 bases at J, leaving 8 bases unmatched. Germline V lookup: CDR1 SGDLS, CDR2 YYNGEE. The CDR3 spans 16 residues. CDR3 in amino acids: CASSPPGLAGQDTQYF. The CDR3 coding sequence is TGTGCCAGCAGTCCCCCGGGACTAGCGGGACAAGATACGCAGTATTTT.

This clone was seen once. V usage is TRBV28 and J usage is TRBJ1-4, with 9 bases matching TRBD1. Trimming cost V 6 bases and J 6 bases; bases outside gene matches: 5. The CDR3 has 14 amino acids. Germline V gene lookup returns CDR1 MDHEN and CDR2 SYDVKM. The DNA for the CDR3 is TGTGCCAGCAGCATGGACAGGGGAGATGAAAAACTGTTTTTT. Translating it yields CASSMDRGDEKLFF.

V gene TRBV7-8 combines with J gene TRBJ2-1, with 7 bases lining up with TRBD1. V lost 5 bases to trimming and J lost 4 bases; unmatched junction nucleotides: 8. The V gene's germline CDR1 is SGHVS and CDR2 FQNEAQ. CDR3 length: 15 amino acids. CDR3 amino acids: CASSPIQGTYNEQFF. The DNA of the CDR3 is TGTGCCAGCAGCCCGATACAGGGGACATACAATGAGCAGTTCTTC.

The chain recombines TRBV29-1 with TRBJ2-3, with D perhaps TRBD1 (6 bases). Trimming left V 3 bases short and J 6 bases short, with 13 bases between. Germline-derived CDR1 and CDR2 are SQVTM and ANQGSEA. This CDR3 contains 13 residues. CDR3 region: CSVEEDRYDTQYF. The CDR3 nucleotides are TGCAGCGTTGAGGAGGACAGATACGATACGCAGTATTTT.

The rearrangement joins TRBV5-5 to TRBJ2-7; tentatively, D is TRBD2 (6 bases). CDR1 and CDR2 (germline): SGHKS, YYEKEE (reference sequence). The CDR3 consists of 12 residues. V was clipped by 4 bases and J by 6 bases, with 11 bases between them. CDR3 sequence (DNA): TGTGCCAGCAGCACCCGGGGGTCCGAGCAGTACTTC. As protein: CASSTRGSEQYF.

The rearrangement uses TRBV6-6 and TRBJ2-3; TRBD1 matches 7 bases. This CDR3 region has 16 residues. Germline CDR1 is MNHNY and CDR2 is SVGAGI (reference sequence). J was trimmed by 2 bases and V by 4 bases; bases with no gene match: 9. The CDR3 reads CASSSPRTGNTDTQYF. CDR3 nucleotide sequence: TGTGCCAGCAGTTCCCCCAGGACAGGAAACACAGATACGCAGTATTTT.

The CDR3 DNA reads as TGTGCCAGCAGCTCCGCGGGGCAGGGAATTGATTCACCCCTCCACTTT. Amino acids: CASSSAGQGIDSPLHF. This sequence joins TRBV5-4 and TRBJ1-6; a weak D match, TRBD1 (5 bases). CDR3 length: 16 amino acids. V was trimmed by 3 bases and J by 8 bases, leaving 18 bases between them. Germline V gene lookup returns CDR1 SGHNT and CDR2 YYREEE (reference sequence).

This chain uses TRBV5-1 with TRBJ1-2, with a tentative D call TRBD1 (6 bases). CDR1 is SGHRS and CDR2 is YFSETQ in the germline V gene. CDR3 length equals 14 residues. V gave up 2 bases and J gave up 7 bases, with 15 bases separating them. The CDR3 spells CASSLGGGESGYTF. The CDR3 bases are TGCGCCAGCAGCTTAGGAGGGGGGGAGTCTGGCTACACCTTC.